This T cell receptor (beta chain) was obtained from a study of T-cell memory formation after mild COVID-19. Findings of the study overall: Contracting CD4+ clones sat mainly in CM and EM; CD8+ in EMRA.

TCRdb reprocessed the 5' RACE reads via MiXCR and lists one record per CDR3 protein. Of over 300,000 distinct CDR3 sequences listed, 20% to 25% are singletons. Remarks on this clonotype: Its target is not known.

The origin of this receptor is a man between 18 and 29 years old who had mild COVID-19 (a few samples of this study predate the infection). Cell type and time point are not known. Sequenced input: PBMCs or a T cell subset sorted from them (not recorded which).

CDR3 nucleotide sequence: TGTGCCAGCAGTTCAGGGGAACCCCTCCACTTT. It encodes CASSSGEPLHF. The chain combines TRBV6-5 with TRBJ1-6; D is perhaps TRBD1 (6 bases). This CDR3 is 11 amino acids long. Germline CDR1 MNHEY, CDR2 SVGAGI. Trimming left V 4 bases short and J 12 bases short, with 7 bases between.